This entry lists 31 T cell receptor beta chains sequenced from one sample in a study of blood T cell repertoires in COVID-19. Sequencing was performed with immunoSEQ multiplex PCR; in TCRdb, only in-frame clones are kept and a portion is missing. This repertoire shows about 58,000 clones, about 88% found once; its top ten account for 6.5% to 8.5%. The sequencing input was peripheral blood. Every receptor here comes from a woman in her 70s with active COVID-19.

The V gene is TRBV19, the J gene TRBJ1-6; D is unclear. V lost 7 bases to trimming and J lost 3 bases, with 13 bases between them. The CDR3 sequence is 15 residues long. The germline V gene encodes CDR1 LNHDA and CDR2 SQIVND (reference sequence). CDR3 nucleotide sequence: TGTGCCAGTACCGCCGGGGTGAGCTATAATTCACCCCTCCACTTT. As protein: CASTAGVSYNSPLHF.

V gene TRBV2 combines with J gene TRBJ1-2; tentatively, D is TRBD1 (6 bases). Trimming stripped 7 bases from V and 4 bases from J, with 16 bases between. Germline CDR1 reads SNHLY; CDR2 reads FYNNEI. The CDR3 covers 14 residues. In DNA form, the CDR3 reads TGTGCCAGCAAAAACGGGGGGCGAGCCTATGGCTACACCTTC. Translation gives CASKNGGRAYGYTF.

The chain recombines TRBV2 with TRBJ2-7, with D tentatively TRBD1 (5 bases). The V gene's germline CDR1 is SNHLY and CDR2 FYNNEI. The CDR3 is 14 residues long. V lost 7 bases and J lost 0, with 13 bases in between. Here the CDR3 reads CASKMTVSSYEQYF. DNA for the CDR3: TGTGCCAGCAAAATGACAGTGAGCTCCTACGAGCAGTACTTC.

V gene TRBV6-6 combines with J gene TRBJ2-1; D is unresolved. V shed 0 bases and J shed 6 bases, with 3 bases lying between them. Germline CDR1 MNHNY, CDR2 SVGAGI (reference sequence). This CDR3 comprises 12 residues. The CDR3 region has the DNA TGTGCCAGCAGTTACTCGGCCAATGAGCAGTTCTTC. Residues: CASSYSANEQFF.

This sequence joins TRBV5-1 and TRBJ2-3, with D possibly matching TRBD2 (7 bases). V was clipped by 1 base and J by 0 bases, with 12 bases between them. Germline-derived CDR1 and CDR2 are SGHRS and YFSETQ. This CDR3 comprises 16 residues. The DNA for the CDR3 is TGCGCCAGCAGCTTGCTGGGGGGGCAAAGCACAGATACGCAGTATTTT. This sequence encodes CASSLLGGQSTDTQYF.

The sample holds one count of this clone. The genes are TRBV11-3 and TRBJ2-7, with 8 bases aligning to TRBD2. CDR3 size: 14 residues. Germline V lookup: CDR1 SGHNT, CDR2 YENEEA. J lost 4 bases, V lost 1 base, and 3 bases had no gene match. In nucleotides, the CDR3 is TGTGCCAGCAGCTTAGGCTCGGGGGGGTACGAGCAGTACTTC. It yields the protein CASSLGSGGYEQYF.

This chain connects TRBV29-1 to TRBJ1-2, with 8 bases that match TRBD1. The V gene's germline CDR1 is SQVTM and CDR2 ANQGSEA. V lost 6 bases to trimming and J lost 4 bases; unmatched junction nucleotides: 1. The CDR3 covers 11 residues. CDR3 DNA: TGCAGCGTCAGGGGGCCCTATGGCTACACCTTC. This codes for CSVRGPYGYTF.

CDR3 bases: TGCAGCATATTAGCGGGAGAAGGGTACGAGCAGTACTTC. It translates to CSILAGEGYEQYF. J is TRBJ2-7 and V is TRBV29-1, with TRBD2 matching over 9 bases. Unmatched junction bases numbered 9, after V lost 8 bases and J lost 4 bases. The length of the CDR3 is 13 residues. Germline V gene data show CDR1 as SQVTM and CDR2 as ANQGSEA.

This clone was counted once. The genes are TRBV19 and TRBJ2-7, with D unresolved. There are 14 residues in the CDR3. Trimming shortened V by 5 bases and J by 2 bases, and 13 bases separated the two germline ends. In germline, CDR1 is LNHDA, CDR2 SQIVND (reference sequence). CDR3 DNA: TGTGCCAGTAGTGGGTGGCCGCGGACCTACGAGCAGTACTTC. Translating gives CASSGWPRTYEQYF.

This sequence joins TRBV5-5 and TRBJ2-2; D is ambiguous. The CDR3 loop spans 15 amino acids. The V end lost 5 bases, the J end lost 3 bases, and 14 bases lay between the germline ends. The germline gives CDR1 SGHKS, CDR2 YYEKEE (reference sequence). CDR3 bases: TGTGCCAGCAGGTGGGCCCCCCCCCACACCGGGGAGCTGTTTTTT. Amino acids: CASRWAPPHTGELFF.

The J gene is TRBJ1-1, the V gene TRBV2; D unclear. The CDR3 runs to 16 residues. The germline V gene encodes CDR1 SNHLY and CDR2 FYNNEI. V was cut by 5 bases and J by 5 bases, with 21 bases left in between. CDR3 in DNA: TGTGCCAGCAGTCCGTCCGGCGGGGAATGGGATACTGAAGCTTTCTTT. Translation: CASSPSGGEWDTEAFF.

J is TRBJ2-3 and V is TRBV5-1, with 11 bases fitting TRBD2. Germline CDR1 SGHRS, CDR2 YFSETQ. V shed 0 bases and J 5 bases; nucleotides not matched to a gene: 8. The CDR3 extends over 17 amino acids. Written as DNA, the CDR3 is TGCGCCAGCAGCTTGGGCGGTGTAGCGGGAGGGCTAGATACGCAGTATTTT. It encodes CASSLGGVAGGLDTQYF.

This sequence joins TRBV7-3 and TRBJ2-1, with D possibly TRBD2 on 5 matching bases. Germline-derived CDR1 and CDR2 are SGHTA and FQGTGA. This CDR3 is built from 16 residues. V dropped 1 base and J dropped 0 bases, with 10 bases sitting between them. Here the CDR3 DNA reads TGTGCCAGCAGCTTAAATACGGGAAACTCCTACAATGAGCAGTTCTTC. This translates into CASSLNTGNSYNEQFF.

The chain has TRBV7-6 and TRBJ2-1, with a possible D match to TRBD1 (6 bases). V was trimmed by 5 bases and J by 4 bases, leaving 27 bases between them. Germline V gene data show CDR1 as SGHVS and CDR2 as FNYEAQ. This CDR3 is 19 amino acids long. In DNA, the CDR3 is TGTGCCAGCAGCCCCCGACCTAACGGCCGGGACACGCATTACAATGAGCAGTTCTTC. This codes for CASSPRPNGRDTHYNEQFF.

The chain combines TRBV6-4 with TRBJ2-2; TRBD1 is a possible D gene (6 bases). CDR1 and CDR2 from the germline V gene are MRHNA and SNTAGT. V dropped 2 bases and J dropped 2 bases, with 12 bases sitting between them. CDR3 length: 16 residues. In DNA, the CDR3 is TGTGCCAGCAGTGACACAGGGAACCTTAACACCGGGGAGCTGTTTTTT. Translated: CASSDTGNLNTGELFF.

V gene TRBV7-2 combines with J gene TRBJ2-1, with TRBD2 matching 7 bases. V gave up 5 bases and J gave up 6 bases; unmatched junction bases: 7. CDR3 length: 14 residues. Looked up from germline, CDR1 is SGHTA and CDR2 is FQGNSA. Here the CDR3 reads CASSRTRVGNEQFF. CDR3 DNA sequence: TGTGCCAGCAGCCGGACTAGAGTAGGCAATGAGCAGTTCTTC.

The CDR3 loop is CASSDRDQPQHF. In DNA form, the CDR3 reads TGTGCCAGCAGCGACAGGGATCAGCCCCAGCATTTT. The V gene is TRBV7-9, the J gene TRBJ1-5, with 7 nucleotides matching TRBD1. The CDR3 spans 12 residues. Germline CDR1 SEHNR, CDR2 FQNEAQ (reference sequence). Losses at the gene ends were 5 bases for V and 5 bases for J; bases not matched to a gene: 0.

The CDR3 bases are TGCGCCAGCAGCTTGCTCGTCTACACAGATACGCAGTATTTT. Translated, it gives CASSLLVYTDTQYF. V is TRBV5-1 and J is TRBJ2-3; D is unresolved. This CDR3 spans 14 amino acids. The germline V gene encodes CDR1 SGHRS and CDR2 YFSETQ. Between the trimmed V and J ends, which lost 1 base and 2 bases, there was a span of 8 bases. Based on the CDR3 plus reference TRBV5-1 and TRBJ2-3, the full variable domain is KAGVTQTPRYLIKTRGQQVTLSCSPISGHRSVSWYQQTPGQGLQFLFEYFSETQRNKGNFPGRFSGRQFSNSRSEMNVSTLELGDSALYLCASSLLVYTDTQYFGPGTRLTVL.

The chain uses TRBV6-1 and TRBJ1-2; a possible D gene is TRBD1 (5 bases). The V end was cut by 0 bases, the J end by 14 bases, with 13 bases between. Germline-derived CDR1 and CDR2 are MNHNS and SASEGT. The CDR3 totals 12 residues. In DNA form, the CDR3 reads TGTGCCAGCAGTGAAGCGGTCGGGGGTTTTACCTTC. Amino acid sequence: CASSEAVGGFTF.

This clone is a singleton in its sample. CDR3 DNA: TGTGCCAGCAGCCCCCGACTGAGTTTTGGCACAGATACGCAGTATTTT. This encodes CASSPRLSFGTDTQYF. The chain carries TRBV13 and TRBJ2-3; D uncertain. Trimming stripped 5 bases from V and 1 base from J, with 16 bases between. Looked up from germline, CDR1 is PRHDT and CDR2 is FYEKMQ (reference sequence). The CDR3 runs to 16 residues.

This clone has more than one count but fewer than ten. The chain carries TRBV5-4 and TRBJ1-5; a weak D match, TRBD1 (5 bases). Trimming removed 0 bases from V and 2 bases from J, with 12 bases in between. The CDR3 contains 16 residues. The germline gives CDR1 SGHNT, CDR2 YYREEE (reference sequence). In DNA, the CDR3 is TGTGCCAGCAGCTTGGGGGTCAGGGTTGGCAATCAGCCCCAGCATTTT. Its translation is CASSLGVRVGNQPQHF.

The chain has TRBV3-1 (or the pseudogene TRBV3-2) and TRBJ2-7; D perhaps matches TRBD2 (5 bases). Deletions cut 3 bases from V and 7 bases from J, with 13 bases between. Germline CDR1 is LGHDT and CDR2 is YNNKEL (reference sequence). The CDR3 is made up of 13 amino acids. This CDR3 is CASSHGRSGEQYF. CDR3 DNA: TGTGCCAGCAGCCACGGCAGGTCGGGGGAGCAGTACTTC.

The table lists this clone with a count of one. The V gene is TRBV24-1, the J gene TRBJ2-5; TRBD1 aligns across 7 bases. The CDR3 is 16 amino acids. The V gene end was trimmed by 4 bases and the J gene end by 4 bases; junction bases not matched to a gene: 11. Germline assignment: CDR1 KGHDR and CDR2 SFDVKD. For the CDR3, the DNA is TGTGCCACCAGTGACACCGGGACAGCCGAAGGAGAGACCCAGTACTTC. It specifies CATSDTGTAEGETQYF.

J is TRBJ2-7 and V is TRBV6-5; a possible D gene is TRBD2 (6 bases). This CDR3 spans 14 amino acids. Germline lookup yields CDR1 MNHEY and CDR2 SVGAGI. V shed 10 bases and J shed 0 bases, with 16 bases lying between them. The CDR3, as DNA: TGTGCCACTCTGGAGCGGGCCTTCTCCTACGAGCAGTACTTC. Translation gives CATLERAFSYEQYF.

The rearrangement uses TRBV6-1 and TRBJ2-2; tentative D call: TRBD1 (5 bases). Per the germline V gene, CDR1 is MNHNS and CDR2 is SASEGT. The V and J ends lost 0 bases and 5 bases respectively, with 19 bases between them. CDR3 length equals 18 residues. The CDR3, as DNA: TGTGCCAGCAGTGAAGCGGTGACAGCCCTAGGTGGAACCGGGGAGCTGTTTTTT. It specifies CASSEAVTALGGTGELFF.

This clone was seen only once. The rearrangement joins TRBV27 to TRBJ2-1, with TRBD1 matching over 7 bases. The CDR3 extends over 14 amino acids. Germline V CDR1 and CDR2: MNHEY, SMNVEV (reference sequence). Losses at the gene ends were 8 bases for V and 3 bases for J; bases not matched to a gene: 7. CDR3 coding DNA: TGTGCCAGCTTTCGGACAGGAGGCTACAATGAGCAGTTCTTC. Its protein is CASFRTGGYNEQFF.

The chain recombines TRBV7-8 with TRBJ2-1; 10 nucleotides line up with TRBD2. J was trimmed by 6 bases and V by 6 bases; bases with no gene match: 8. Germline V CDR1 and CDR2: SGHVS, FQNEAQ. CDR3 length: 15 amino acids. CDR3 loop: CASSPGTSVINEQFF. The CDR3 DNA reads TGTGCCAGCAGTCCTGGGACTAGCGTAATCAATGAGCAGTTCTTC.

Worth noting for this clone: Mismatch with germline at one junction end may stem from a read error. The chain joins TRBV19 to TRBJ1-1, with D perhaps matching TRBD1 (6 bases). The CDR3 contains 16 residues. Germline V lookup: CDR1 LNHDA, CDR2 SQIVND (reference sequence). CDR3 sequence: CASSKRDKTVKTEAFF. CDR3 nucleotides: TGTGCCAGTAGCAAAAGGGACAAGACGGTGAAAACTGAAGCTTTCTTT.

This clone was seen a handful of times. The V gene is TRBV20-1, the J gene TRBJ2-1; D uncertain. CDR3 length: 10 residues. Germline V gene data show CDR1 as DFQATT and CDR2 as SNEGSKA (reference sequence). The V end lost 3 bases, the J end lost 6 bases, and 3 bases lay between the germline ends. CDR3 coding DNA: TGCAGTGCTAGCTTCAATGAGCAGTTCTTC. Translation gives CSASFNEQFF.

The gene calls are TRBV3-1 (or the pseudogene TRBV3-2) and TRBJ2-2, with 8 bases lining up with TRBD2. This CDR3 comprises 18 residues. With 2 bases clipped from V and 4 bases from J, the junction kept 12 bases outside the gene matches. CDR1 and CDR2 from the germline V gene are LGHDT and YNNKEL (reference sequence). CDR3 sequence reads: CASSQLAGGGRATGELFF. The CDR3 coding sequence is TGTGCCAGCAGCCAACTGGCGGGAGGCGGGAGAGCCACCGGGGAGCTGTTTTTT.

This clone appeared a single time. The chain recombines TRBV7-9 with TRBJ1-5; no clear D. V was clipped by 5 bases and J by 0 bases, with 17 bases between them. Germline V gene data show CDR1 as SEHNR and CDR2 as FQNEAQ (reference sequence). This CDR3 is built from 17 residues. The CDR3 DNA follows: TGTGCCAGCAGCCCCGACATGGCCATCCATAGCAATCAGCCCCAGCATTTT. It encodes CASSPDMAIHSNQPQHF. Based on the CDR3 plus reference TRBV7-9 and TRBJ1-5, the full variable domain is DTGVSQNPRHKITKRGQNVTFRCDPISEHNRLYWYRQTLGQGPEFLTYFQNEAQLEKSRLLSDRFSAERPKGSFSTLEIQRTEQGDSAMYLCASSPDMAIHSNQPQHFGDGTRLSIL.